This T cell receptor (beta chain) was observed in a study of cytomegalovirus exposure and HLA in healthy donors. 60 Vbeta and 13 Jbeta primers were used in PCR. The method was immunoSEQ multiplex PCR; TCRdb's version includes in-frame clones alone and lacks a portion of them. The table has nearly 110,000 clones, approximately 73% seen once. This clone was detected only once. Between the trimmed V and J ends, which lost 1 base and 6 bases, there was a span of 13 bases. Germline V gives CDR1 SGHVS, CDR2 FQNEAQ. The CDR3 consists of 15 residues. The chain is built from TRBV7-8 and TRBJ2-1; D might be TRBD2 (6 bases). What was sequenced was PBMCs. The TCR originated in a man aged 25-45 years in good health and CMV-seronegative. The CDR3 DNA reads TGTGCCAGCAGCTTAGGGTTCGGGGGTTTCAATGAGCAGTTCTTC. Residues: CASSLGFGGFNEQFF.